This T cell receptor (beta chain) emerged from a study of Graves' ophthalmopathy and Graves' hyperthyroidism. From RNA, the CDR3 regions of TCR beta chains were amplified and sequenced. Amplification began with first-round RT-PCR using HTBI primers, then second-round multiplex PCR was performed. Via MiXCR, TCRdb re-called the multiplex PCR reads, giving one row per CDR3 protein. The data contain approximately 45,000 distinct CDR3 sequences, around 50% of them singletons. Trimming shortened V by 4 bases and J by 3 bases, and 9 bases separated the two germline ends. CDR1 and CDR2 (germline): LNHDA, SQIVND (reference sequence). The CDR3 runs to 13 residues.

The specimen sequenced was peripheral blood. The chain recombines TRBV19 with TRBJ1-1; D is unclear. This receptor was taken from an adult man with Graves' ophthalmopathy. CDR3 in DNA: TGTGCCAGTAGTAAAGCGGTGTACACTGAAGCTTTCTTT. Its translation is CASSKAVYTEAFF.